This T cell receptor (beta chain) comes out of a study of blood T cell repertoires in COVID-19. Turning to the study itself: T cells, B-cell-depleted T cells, or PBMCs provided the cDNA or gDNA that served as material.

This CDR3 spans 16 amino acids. Trimming removed 0 bases from V and 8 bases from J, with 22 bases in between. Germline V gene sequence: CDR1 GTSNPN, CDR2 SVGIG (reference sequence). Original methodology: Reference gene primer amplification yielded estimated nucleated cell counts. Using immunoSEQ multiplex PCR, the repertoire was profiled, and TCRdb retains in-frame clones only, with some absent. D and trimming come from the DNA, and the V and J calls and clone size come from that table. The sample lists about 240,000 clones, around 88% occurring once. The sequence was obtained from a woman in her thirties who had recovered from COVID-19. The chain recombines TRBV30 with TRBJ1-2, with D maybe TRBD1 (6 bases). Sequencing was carried out using PBMCs or T cells enriched from blood (not recorded which). CDR3 in DNA: TGTGCCTGGAGTGTACCCACAGGGTACTCGGTCACAGGCTACACCTTC. This translates into CAWSVPTGYSVTGYTF.